These T cell receptor beta chains were read from a single sample in a study of cytomegalovirus exposure and HLA in healthy donors. The repertoire was sequenced with immunoSEQ multiplex PCR; TCRdb's copy has only in-frame clones and lacks some. The sample consists of around 150,000 clones, over 80% of them appearing once. Sequencing input: PBMCs. The receptor set was obtained from a man in his fifties or sixties in good health and CMV-seropositive. CDR3s include the opening cysteine and the closing phenylalanine or tryptophan. Each record gives: V gene, clone size, J gene, D gene, CDR3 protein, CDR3 DNA. The D gene is left open where the match is weak. Size is omitted from some rows. Given values are once, few, many or a class for expanded clones.

>TRBV30|NA|TRBJ2-5|TRBD2
CAWSGGLGSGLAGQETQYF
TGTGCCTGGAGTGGAGGGCTCGGTTCGGGACTAGCGGGGCAAGAGACCCAGTACTTC
>TRBV19|NA|TRBJ1-6|TRBD1
CASSHRDSNSPLHF
TGTGCCAGTAGCCACCGGGACAGCAATTCACCCCTCCACTTT
>TRBV6-5|NA|TRBJ2-1|NA
CASSPQGSYNEQFF
TGTGCCAGCAGTCCCCAGGGATCCTACAATGAGCAGTTCTTC
>TRBV30|NA|TRBJ2-1|NA
CAWSAEGGVVEQFF
TGTGCCTGGAGTGCGGAAGGGGGGGTAGTTGAGCAGTTCTTC
>TRBV18|once|TRBJ2-7|NA
CASSPLQVHEQYF
TGTGCCAGCTCACCGTTGCAGGTCCACGAGCAGTACTTC
>TRBV25-1|NA|TRBJ2-6|NA
CASSRASGNSGANVLTF
TGTGCCAGCAGTCGAGCCTCCGGTAACTCTGGGGCCAACGTCCTGACTTTC
>TRBV5-4|NA|TRBJ1-2|NA
CASSLAHYGYTF
TGTGCCAGCAGCTTGGCTCACTATGGCTACACCTTC
>TRBV2|few|TRBJ2-2|NA
CASSVGRENTGELFF
TGTGCCAGCAGTGTGGGGCGGGAGAACACCGGGGAGCTGTTTTTT
>TRBV28|NA|TRBJ1-2|TRBD1
CASSGTVAGYTF
TGTGCCAGCAGTGGGACAGTGGCGGGCTACACCTTC
>TRBV19|NA|TRBJ2-5|NA
CASSQGETQYF
TGTGCCAGTTCACAGGGAGAGACCCAGTACTTC
>TRBV6-6|NA|TRBJ2-1|NA
CASSPFRVHEQFF
TGTGCCAGCAGTCCATTCAGGGTCCATGAGCAGTTCTTC
>TRBV28|NA|TRBJ1-2|NA
CASSLLQKLGYTF
TGTGCCAGCAGTTTGCTTCAGAAATTAGGCTACACCTTC
>TRBV27|NA|TRBJ1-1|NA
CASSLVAELNTEAFF
TGTGCCAGCAGTTTAGTCGCGGAGTTGAACACTGAAGCTTTCTTT
>TRBV4-1|NA|TRBJ2-3|NA
CASSQVGAGDTQYF
TGCGCCAGCAGCCAAGTGGGGGCTGGAGATACGCAGTATTTT
>TRBV27|NA|TRBJ2-2|TRBD1
CASRLAGQGRTGELFF
TGTGCCAGCAGACTCGCCGGACAGGGGAGGACCGGGGAGCTGTTTTTT
>TRBV11-2|NA|TRBJ2-1|TRBD2
CASSLSVAAGVDEQFF
TGTGCCAGCAGCTTATCCGTTGCGGCGGGGGTGGATGAGCAGTTCTTC
>TRBV4-2|NA|TRBJ1-6|NA
CASSSRWGDNSPLHF
TGTGCCAGCAGCTCAAGATGGGGAGATAATTCACCCCTCCACTTT
>TRBV28|few|TRBJ1-2|TRBD1
CATGVGQHRGYTF
TGTGCCACAGGGGTGGGACAGCATAGGGGCTACACCTTC
>TRBV7-8|NA|TRBJ1-2|TRBD1
CASSPRGTVEGYTF
TGTGCCAGCAGCCCAAGGGGGACAGTTGAAGGCTACACCTTC
>TRBV5-1|once|TRBJ2-7|TRBD1
CASSRTGRSYEQYF
TGCGCCAGCAGCAGGACAGGCCGCTCCTACGAGCAGTACTTC
>TRBV7-6|NA|TRBJ2-3|TRBD2
CASRETSGGAPDTQYF
TGTGCCAGCAGGGAAACTAGCGGGGGGGCGCCAGATACGCAGTATTTT
>TRBV5-6|once|TRBJ2-7|TRBD1
CASSPAGQGYEQYF
TGTGCCAGCAGCCCCGCGGGACAGGGGTACGAGCAGTACTTC
>TRBV18|NA|TRBJ1-2|NA
CASSPPALVHGYTF
TGTGCCAGCTCACCACCCGCGCTCGTACATGGCTACACCTTC
>TRBV27|NA|TRBJ2-3|TRBD2
CASSSGSGGRGDTQYF
TGTGCCAGCAGTAGCGGTAGCGGGGGGCGGGGGGATACGCAGTATTTT
>TRBV13|once|TRBJ2-3|TRBD2
CASSLKGGGLTDTQYF
TGTGCCAGCAGCTTAAAGGGCGGGGGGCTCACAGATACGCAGTATTTT
>TRBV6-5|NA|TRBJ1-4|NA
CASSSTWQGGKKLFF
TGTGCCAGCAGTTCCACCTGGCAGGGAGGGAAAAAACTGTTTTTT
>TRBV18|NA|TRBJ2-2|NA
CASSPSSFNTGELFF
TGTGCCAGCTCACCATCGAGTTTCAACACCGGGGAGCTGTTTTTT
>TRBV28|NA|TRBJ2-1|TRBD2
CASSSTGTSGYNEQFF
TGTGCCAGCAGTTCCACCGGGACTAGCGGTTACAATGAGCAGTTCTTC
>TRBV7-9|NA|TRBJ2-1|TRBD1
CASSFGQGVNEQFF
TGTGCCAGCAGCTTCGGACAGGGGGTCAATGAGCAGTTCTTC
>TRBV5-5|few|TRBJ2-3|TRBD2
CASSWQREARRDGTDTQYF
TGTGCCAGCAGCTGGCAGCGGGAGGCCCGGAGGGATGGCACAGATACGCAGTATTTT
>TRBV5-5|few|TRBJ2-7|TRBD1
CASSITGEEQYF
TGTGCCAGCAGCATTACAGGGGAGGAGCAGTACTTC
>TRBV28|NA|TRBJ2-5|TRBD1
CASRGQGRETQYF
TGTGCCAGCAGGGGACAGGGGCGAGAGACCCAGTACTTC
>TRBV13|NA|TRBJ1-6|TRBD1
CASSLGGQGPYNSPLHF
TGTGCCAGCAGCTTAGGAGGACAGGGACCCTATAATTCACCCCTCCACTTT
>TRBV30|few|TRBJ1-2|NA
CAWSASLTGYGYTF
TGTGCCTGGAGCGCCAGCCTTACAGGATATGGCTACACCTTC
>TRBV19|NA|TRBJ2-2|NA
CASSTGINTGELFF
TGTGCCAGTAGTACGGGAATAAACACCGGGGAGCTGTTTTTT
>TRBV7-2|NA|TRBJ2-3|NA
CASSTGGLTDTQYF
TGTGCCAGCTCGACCGGGGGGCTGACAGATACGCAGTATTTT
>TRBV15|few|TRBJ1-5|NA
CATSRVAGRTEPQHF
TGTGCCACCAGCAGAGTTGCGGGGCGCACAGAGCCCCAGCATTTT
>TRBV5-4|NA|TRBJ2-3|TRBD2
CASSRPGLLSTDTQYF
TGTGCCAGCAGCCGACCGGGACTACTTAGCACAGATACGCAGTATTTT
>TRBV18|once|TRBJ2-6|TRBD1
CASSPQGTGTGANVLTF
TGTGCCAGCTCACCCCAGGGGACAGGGACTGGGGCCAACGTCCTGACTTTC
>TRBV27|NA|TRBJ2-1|NA
CASSPGSSYNEQFF
TGTGCCAGCAGCCCGGGGAGCTCCTACAATGAGCAGTTCTTC
>TRBV7-6|NA|TRBJ2-5|NA
CASRSMQETQYF
TGTGCCTCTCGTAGTATGCAAGAGACCCAGTACTTC
>TRBV28|NA|TRBJ2-7|NA
CASSLVFDRVYEQYF
TGTGCCAGCAGTTTAGTATTCGACAGAGTCTACGAGCAGTACTTC
>TRBV29-1|NA|TRBJ2-1|TRBD1
CSVAGTGNHNEQFF
TGCAGCGTTGCCGGGACAGGGAACCACAATGAGCAGTTCTTC
>TRBV4-1|NA|TRBJ2-1|TRBD2
CASSYRLADSYNEQFF
TGCGCCAGCAGCTACCGACTAGCGGACTCCTACAATGAGCAGTTCTTC
>TRBV6-1|NA|TRBJ2-7|NA
CASSEDGAPGQPYEQYF
TGTGCCAGCAGTGAAGACGGAGCTCCGGGACAACCTTACGAGCAGTACTTC
>TRBV28|NA|TRBJ1-3|NA
CASSSLWGPSSGNTIYF
TGTGCCAGCAGTTCTTTGTGGGGGCCTAGCTCTGGAAACACCATATATTTT